Given below is one TCR beta chain in context. Clones were sequenced by immunoSEQ multiplex PCR, and TCRdb holds only the in-frame ones, with some missing. The sample has just over 50,000 clones; 85% to 95% are singletons. These data originate in a study of T cell changes during pregnancy in multiple sclerosis. Trimming stripped 3 bases from V and 5 bases from J, with 13 bases between. The CDR3 length is 14 residues. Germline V gene data show CDR1 as KGHSH and CDR2 as LQKENI. J is TRBJ1-1 and V is TRBV18; possible D gene TRBD1, 6 bases. The receptor's source is a female donor with multiple sclerosis, enrolled in a pregnancy study. The material was CD4+ T cells from peripheral blood mononuclear cells, obtained in the second trimester of pregnancy. In DNA form, the CDR3 reads TGTGCCAGCTCACCTTCACCACAGGGTACTGAAGCTTTCTTT. It translates to CASSPSPQGTEAFF. Complete variable domain (other parts from reference TRBV18 and TRBJ1-1): NAGVMQNPRHLVRRRGQEARLRCSPMKGHSHVYWYRQLPEEGLKFMVYLQKENIIDESGMPKERFSAEFPKEGPSILRIQQVVRGDSAAYFCASSPSPQGTEAFFGQGTRLTVV.